This T cell receptor beta chain is drawn from a study of shared clonotypes between healthy human individuals. Germline V CDR1 and CDR2: MGHRA, YSYEKL. Trimming cost V 3 bases and J 0 bases, with 12 bases left between them. The CDR3 has 16 amino acids. CD45RO-negative cells were positively selected for CCR7, leaving out terminally differentiated effector memory CD45RA+ cells. The protocol was immunoSEQ multiplex PCR, while the TCRdb copy is restricted to in-frame clones and leaves out a portion. In the table there are some 2.1 million clones, roughly 93% of which are singletons. This receptor was obtained from a man aged 18 to 29 in good health. Some clones in this sample may be carry-over from other donors' samples. V and J are TRBV4-1 and TRBJ2-1, with D possibly matching TRBD2 (6 bases). Sequencing input: naive CD8+ T cells from PBMCs. The CDR3 nucleotides read TGCGCCAGCAGCCAGCCTAGCGAGAGCTCCTACAATGAGCAGTTCTTC. Translating gives CASSQPSESSYNEQFF.